This T cell receptor beta chain stems from a study of cytomegalovirus exposure and HLA in healthy donors. The assay was immunoSEQ multiplex PCR, and TCRdb's table has in-frame clones only and misses some. The table shows 150,000 to 200,000 clones, with roughly 84% occurring only once. This CDR3 has 11 residues. The V and J ends lost 9 bases and 2 bases, in that order; junction bases with no gene match: 0. The V gene's germline CDR1 is LNHDA and CDR2 SQIVND (reference sequence). In the case of this clone: The sample contains more than one DNA sequence encoding this CDR3.

Sequencing used PBMCs. The receptor was isolated from a man younger than 35 in good health and CMV-seropositive. The chain carries TRBV19 and TRBJ2-5, with 7 bases identical to TRBD2. CDR3: CASGGQETQYF. CDR3 nucleotide sequence: TGTGCCAGCGGGGGGCAAGAGACCCAGTACTTC.